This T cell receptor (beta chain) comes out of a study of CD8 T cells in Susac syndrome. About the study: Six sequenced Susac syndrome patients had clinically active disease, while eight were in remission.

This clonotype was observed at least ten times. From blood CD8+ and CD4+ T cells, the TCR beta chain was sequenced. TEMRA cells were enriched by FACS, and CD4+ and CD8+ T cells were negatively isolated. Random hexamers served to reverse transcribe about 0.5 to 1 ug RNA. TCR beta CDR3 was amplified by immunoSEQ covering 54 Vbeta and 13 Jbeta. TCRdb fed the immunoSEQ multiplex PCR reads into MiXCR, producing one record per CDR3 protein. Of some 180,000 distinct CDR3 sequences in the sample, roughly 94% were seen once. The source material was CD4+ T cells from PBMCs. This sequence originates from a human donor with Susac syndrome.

CDR3 sequence reads: CASSLYNEQFF. The CDR3 nucleotides are TGTGCCAGCAGCCTTTACAATGAGCAGTTCTTC. The chain links TRBV18 to TRBJ2-1; D not resolved. CDR1 and CDR2 from the germline V gene are KGHSH and LQKENI. The CDR3 spans 11 residues. V lost 8 bases and J 4 bases, leaving 6 bases between the germline ends.